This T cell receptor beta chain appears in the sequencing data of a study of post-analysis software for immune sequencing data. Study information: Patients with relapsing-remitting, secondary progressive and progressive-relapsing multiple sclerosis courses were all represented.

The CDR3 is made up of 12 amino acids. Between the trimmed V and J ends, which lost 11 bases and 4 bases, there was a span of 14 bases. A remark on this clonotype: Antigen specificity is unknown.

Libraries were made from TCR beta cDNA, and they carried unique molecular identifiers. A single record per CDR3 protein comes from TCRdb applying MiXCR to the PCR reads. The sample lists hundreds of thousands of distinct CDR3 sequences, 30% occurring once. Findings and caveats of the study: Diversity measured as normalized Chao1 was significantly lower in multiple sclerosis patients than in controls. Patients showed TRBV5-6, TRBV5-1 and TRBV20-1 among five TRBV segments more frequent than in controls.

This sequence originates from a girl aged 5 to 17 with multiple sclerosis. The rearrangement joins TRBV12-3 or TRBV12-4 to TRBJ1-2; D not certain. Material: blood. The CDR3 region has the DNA TGTGCCTGCACCTCGGGCGTCTATGGCTACACCTTC. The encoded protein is CACTSGVYGYTF.